The 25 T cell receptor beta chains in this list originate from one sample, sequenced in a study of blood T cells in healthy people across ages. Together with a sample-barcoded 5' primer, a J-beta primer mix was included in a second PCR lasting about 7 to 12 cycles. MiXCR, applied by TCRdb to the 5' RACE reads, yields one record per CDR3 protein. The table lists over a million distinct CDR3 sequences, approximately 25% of them singletons. This sample was also put to use in a study of T cells of mothers and their children.

Sequencing was carried out using blood. The receptors shown here come from a girl aged 2 to 10 in good health.

This clonotype occurred once. The V and J genes are TRBV7-4 and TRBJ1-5, with D possibly TRBD1 on 5 matching bases. V lost 4 bases, J lost 3 bases, and 16 bases lay in between. The CDR3 has 16 residues. CDR1 SGHVT and CDR2 SQSDAQ come from the germline V gene. The CDR3 sequence: CASSWCSGDYNQPQHF. CDR3 nucleotides: TGTGCCAGCAGCTGGTGCTCGGGGGACTACAATCAGCCCCAGCATTTT.

A few counts support this clonotype. The chain couples TRBV7-2 to TRBJ1-4; D is perhaps TRBD1 (6 bases). In germline, CDR1 is SGHTA, CDR2 FQGNSA. This CDR3 is built from 14 residues. Trimming shortened V by 1 base and J by 8 bases, and 11 bases separated the two germline ends. CDR3: CASSLDRVSEKLFF. The CDR3 DNA reads as TGTGCCAGCAGCTTAGACAGGGTCTCAGAAAAACTGTTTTTT.

The chain uses TRBV20-1 and TRBJ1-1; D gene uncertain. The length of the CDR3 is 14 residues. Trimming removed 1 base at V and 0 bases at J, with 9 bases between. Germline V gene data show CDR1 as DFQATT and CDR2 as SNEGSKA (reference sequence). CDR3 region: CSARVAGLNTEAFF. The CDR3 region has the DNA TGCAGTGCTAGAGTAGCGGGGTTGAACACTGAAGCTTTCTTT.

J is TRBJ2-1 and V is TRBV7-3, with no clear D. V was pared by 7 bases and J by 8 bases, with 15 bases between. CDR1 SGHTA and CDR2 FQGTGA come from the germline V gene. The CDR3 covers 13 residues. In nucleotides, the CDR3 is TGTGCCAGCAACCTGGGTATGAACGATGAGCAGTTCTTC. Its translation: CASNLGMNDEQFF.

The chain uses TRBV20-1 and TRBJ2-6; D possibly corresponds to TRBD1 (5 bases). The germline gives CDR1 DFQATT, CDR2 SNEGSKA (reference sequence). V dropped 6 bases and J dropped 2 bases, with 17 bases sitting between them. CDR3 size: 16 residues. The CDR3 region is CSAAGQGNPGANVLTF. Written as DNA, the CDR3 is TGCAGTGCCGCAGGGCAGGGAAACCCTGGGGCCAACGTCCTGACTTTC.

This clonotype was seen only a few times. CDR3 sequence: CASSLTSPEFF. In DNA form, the CDR3 reads TGTGCCAGCAGCTTGACTAGCCCTGAGTTCTTC. The V gene is TRBV7-2, the J gene TRBJ2-1; TRBD2 matches at 7 bases. Germline lookup yields CDR1 SGHTA and CDR2 FQGNSA. The CDR3 totals 11 residues. J gave up 14 bases and V 3 bases, and 4 bases lay outside the gene matches.

The rearrangement uses TRBV14 and TRBJ1-2, with 8 positions matching TRBD1. The V and J ends lost 4 bases and 6 bases, in that order; junction bases with no gene match: 7. CDR3 length: 14 residues. The germline CDR1 and CDR2 sequences are SGHDN and FVKESK. The CDR3 region is CASSRRIQGDGYTF. The CDR3 region has the DNA TGTGCCAGCAGCCGCAGGATACAGGGGGATGGCTACACCTTC. The full variable domain, in which reference TRBV14 and TRBJ1-2 provide the parts outside the CDR3, is EAGVTQFPSHSVIEKGQTVTLRCDPISGHDNLYWYRRVMGKEIKFLLHFVKESKQDESGMPNNRFLAERTGGTYSTLKVQPAELEDSGVYFCASSRRIQGDGYTFGSGTRLTVV.

This chain uses TRBV7-9 with TRBJ2-1, with unresolved D. CDR3 size: 14 residues. The germline gives CDR1 SEHNR, CDR2 FQNEAQ (reference sequence). The germline V and J ends were trimmed by 2 bases and 1 base, with 6 bases remaining between them. The CDR3 coding sequence is TGTGCCAGCAGCTTAATCCTATCCTACAATGAGCAGTTCTTC. The encoded protein is CASSLILSYNEQFF.

The chain combines TRBV4-1 with TRBJ2-5, with 9 bases aligning to TRBD2. The germline gives CDR1 MGHRA, CDR2 YSYEKL. J lost 4 bases, V lost 0 bases, and 6 bases had no gene match. This CDR3 has 16 residues. CDR3 region: CASSQDGAGGGETQYF. DNA of the CDR3: TGCGCCAGCAGCCAAGATGGGGCGGGAGGGGGAGAGACCCAGTACTTC.

The CDR3 DNA is TGTGCTAGTGGTTTGGTCAACGGCAGTTATAGCAATCAGCCCCAGCATTTT. This sequence encodes CASGLVNGSYSNQPQHF. The rearrangement links TRBV12-5 to TRBJ1-5; D unresolved. The germline gives CDR1 LGHNT, CDR2 FRNRAP. V gave up 0 bases and J gave up 0 bases, with 12 bases separating them. The CDR3 has 17 amino acids.

The chain joins TRBV7-9 to TRBJ1-4, with D unresolved. Germline CDR1 reads SEHNR; CDR2 reads FQNEAQ (reference sequence). Trimming took off 7 bases at V and 10 bases at J, with 13 bases between the two ends. CDR3 length equals 12 residues. The CDR3 is CASTYTLGKLFF. The DNA for the CDR3 is TGTGCCAGCACCTACACTCTCGGAAAACTGTTTTTT.

This clonotype was seen a handful of times. The chain is built from TRBV9 and TRBJ2-5, with a weak D call TRBD2 (5 bases). The J call could be wrong; TRBJ2-1 is a better fit for the DNA end. This CDR3 region has 16 residues. In germline, CDR1 is SGDLS, CDR2 YYNGEE. CDR3 DNA sequence: TGTGCCAGCAGCCTCCCCCAGAGGGTTGGAGTCAATGAGCAGTTCTTC. It is translated as CASSLPQRVGVNEQFF.

Turning to this clonotype: At one of its ends the junction is not consistent with the germline gene, which may arise from a read error. This chain joins TRBV27 and TRBJ2-2; 8 bases fit TRBD1. This CDR3 contains 14 residues. Germline V CDR1 and CDR2: MNHEY, SMNVEV (reference sequence). As DNA, the CDR3 is TGTGCCAGCAGGAACAGGGGGGACACCGGGGAGCTGTCTTTT. Protein product: CASRNRGDTGELSF.

The chain couples TRBV14 to TRBJ2-3; unclear D gene. The CDR3 spans 15 residues. CDR1 is SGHDN, CDR2 FVKESK, per germline. Trimming removed 1 base at V and 3 bases at J, with 11 bases between. The CDR3 is CASSQGWDSTDTQYF. The CDR3 DNA reads as TGTGCCAGCAGCCAAGGTTGGGATTCGACAGATACGCAGTATTTT.

This sequence joins TRBV11-2 and TRBJ2-2; the D is unclear. The V end lost 3 bases, the J end lost 13 bases, and 12 bases lay between the germline ends. Germline CDR1 is SGHAT and CDR2 is FQNNGV. The CDR3 is 12 amino acids. CDR3 in amino acids: CASSFAITPLFF. CDR3 nucleotides: TGTGCCAGCAGCTTCGCAATAACACCGCTGTTTTTT. The full variable domain, with the rest looked up from reference TRBV11-2 and TRBJ2-2, is EAGVAQSPRYKIIEKRQSVAFWCNPISGHATLYWYQQILGQGPKLLIQFQNNGVVDDSQLPKDRFSAERLKGVDSTLKIQPAKLEDSAVYLCASSFAITPLFFGEGSRLTVL.

The chain combines TRBV27 with TRBJ2-3; tentative D call: TRBD2 (6 bases). V was trimmed by 5 bases and J by 8 bases, leaving 14 bases between them. In germline, CDR1 is MNHEY, CDR2 SMNVEV (reference sequence). The CDR3 is 13 amino acids. CDR3 bases: TGTGCCAGCAGTGTCTATTTGGGAGGTACGCAGTATTTT. Its translation: CASSVYLGGTQYF.

CDR3 sequence reads: CSVGGGPFYEQYF. As DNA, the CDR3 is TGCAGCGTTGGCGGGGGCCCCTTCTACGAGCAGTACTTC. This chain connects TRBV29-1 to TRBJ2-7; possibly TRBD2 for D (7 bases). CDR3 length equals 13 residues. Germline V gene sequence: CDR1 SQVTM, CDR2 ANQGSEA. Trimming cost V 4 bases and J 3 bases, with 13 bases left between them.

This chain links TRBV5-1 with TRBJ2-5; 10 bases fit TRBD2. TRBJ2-1 matches the DNA end more closely, so the J call is doubtful. Germline CDR1 and CDR2: SGHRS and YFSETQ. The CDR3 contains 16 residues. CDR3 nucleotide sequence: TGCGCCAGCAGCTTGGCAGCTGTAGTAGCGGGAGGTAACCAGTTCTTC. Its translation: CASSLAAVVAGGNQFF.

The chain couples TRBV29-1 to TRBJ2-7; D remains ambiguous. The V and J ends lost 4 bases and 9 bases respectively, with 19 bases between them. The CDR3 is 13 amino acids. Germline-derived CDR1 and CDR2 are SQVTM and ANQGSEA. As DNA, the CDR3 is TGCAGCGTTGGTTTGGACCGAGCTTGGGCGCAGTACTTC. Protein: CSVGLDRAWAQYF.

The chain recombines TRBV5-6 with TRBJ2-7; tentative D call: TRBD1 (5 bases). Germline V lookup: CDR1 SGHDT, CDR2 YYEEEE. The CDR3 is made up of 14 amino acids. V was shortened by 4 bases and J by 5 bases, with 16 bases between the two germline ends. The CDR3 loop reads CASSPGPGNHEQYF. In DNA, the CDR3 is TGTGCCAGCAGCCCCGGACCAGGGAACCACGAGCAGTACTTC.

The V gene is TRBV7-9, the J gene TRBJ2-7, with D possibly called TRBD1 or TRBD2 (5 bases each). Per the germline V gene, CDR1 is SEHNR and CDR2 is FQNEAQ (reference sequence). This CDR3 has 13 residues. The ends were cut back, 3 bases at V and 7 bases at J, with 13 bases in the middle. The CDR3 spells CASSFSGTHEQYF. CDR3 nucleotides: TGTGCCAGCAGCTTCTCCGGGACGCATGAGCAGTACTTC. Full variable domain (missing parts from reference TRBV7-9 and TRBJ2-7): DTGVSQNPRHKITKRGQNVTFRCDPISEHNRLYWYRQTLGQGPEFLTYFQNEAQLEKSRLLSDRFSAERPKGSFSTLEIQRTEQGDSAMYLCASSFSGTHEQYFGPGTRLTVT.

In its sample, this clonotype was seen a few times. The genes are TRBV10-3 and TRBJ2-5; D unclear. With 4 bases removed from V and 3 bases from J, the gap between germline ends came to 3 bases. The CDR3 length is 11 residues. In germline, CDR1 is ENHRY, CDR2 SYGVKD. The CDR3 DNA reads as TGTGCCATCAGTGCTGAAGAGACCCAGTACTTC. Its translation: CAISAEETQYF.

This chain uses TRBV5-1 with TRBJ2-3, with 13 bases identical to TRBD2. This CDR3 spans 18 amino acids. V was pared by 1 base and J by 3 bases, with 8 bases of the junction left unmatched. Germline V CDR1 and CDR2: SGHRS, YFSETQ. CDR3 coding DNA: TGCGCCAGCAGCTTGCGGGGACTAGCGGGAAAGGGAACAGATACGCAGTATTTT. This gives the protein CASSLRGLAGKGTDTQYF.

This clonotype occurred a few times. The chain recombines TRBV12-3 or TRBV12-4 with TRBJ1-1; no firm D call. The CDR3 is made up of 12 amino acids. Trimming shortened V by 3 bases and J by 6 bases, and 8 bases separated the two germline ends. CDR3 sequence reads: CASSLIGAEAFF. In DNA form, the CDR3 reads TGTGCCAGCAGTTTGATTGGAGCTGAAGCTTTCTTT.

As concerns this clonotype: Relative to the germline gene, one junction end is altered; a read error may explain this. This rearrangement joins TRBV7-2 to TRBJ1-2; no clear D gene. The CDR3 has 11 amino acids. In germline, CDR1 is SGHTA, CDR2 FQGNSA. In DNA form, the CDR3 reads TGTGCCGGCAGCGGGTGGGATGGCTACACCTTC. Its protein is CAGSGWDGYTF.